This T cell receptor beta chain derives from a study of metastatic and nonmetastatic thyroid tumors. Study overall: The study looked at repertoires side by side in blood and in tumor or nodule tissue from malignant and benign thyroid patients.

Per germline, CDR1 LNHDA and CDR2 SQIVND (reference sequence). This CDR3 comprises 16 residues. Deletions cut 7 bases from V and 6 bases from J, with 24 bases between. Per the authors' pipeline: A papillary thyroid cancer distant-metastasis classifier was built from CDR3 differences across clinicopathological groups. TCRdb reanalyzed the PCR reads via MiXCR. The V and J calls here are based on TCRdb, not the publication. Here the sample spans tens of thousands of clones, 15% to 20% being singletons. This clone appeared many times. All patients were untreated before thyroid surgery. Sequencing input: blood. The V call is TRBV19, the J call TRBJ1-1, with D maybe TRBD1 (6 bases). This clonotype originated in a male donor with papillary thyroid cancer or a benign thyroid nodule (not recorded which). Some clones in this sample may be carry-over from other donors' samples. CDR3: CASTSRRGRGIPEAFF. CDR3 DNA sequence: TGTGCCAGTACCTCCCGGAGGGGCAGGGGTATCCCTGAAGCTTTCTTT.